These 6 T cell receptor beta chains came from one sample sequenced in a study of T cell repertoires in cytomegalovirus infection. MiXCR, run by TCRdb on the reads, gives a single entry per CDR3 protein. The repertoire consists of approximately 1,000,000 distinct CDR3 sequences, with around 32% occurring once and the leading ten covering over 11%. These TCRs are of unknown antigen specificity. The specimen was cultured CD8+ T cells from PBMCs, collected from culture after CMV antigen stimulation. The receptors shown here come from a human donor in good health (CMV status not recorded). Some clones in this sample may be carry-over from other donors' samples.

The chain has TRBV6-1 and TRBJ1-2; D may be TRBD1 (6 bases). CDR1 is MNHNS, CDR2 SASEGT, per germline. This CDR3 comprises 14 residues. The ends were cut back, 3 bases at V and 6 bases at J, with 14 bases in the middle. Here the CDR3 reads CASSDLGGIDGYTF. DNA of the CDR3: TGTGCCAGCAGTGACTTAGGGGGGATTGATGGCTACACCTTC.

With regard to this clonotype: A much larger clone differs from this one at a single base, so this may be a read error. The rearrangement links TRBV6-6 to TRBJ2-7; TRBD1 might be the D (5 bases). Per the germline V gene, CDR1 is MNHNY and CDR2 is SVGAGI (reference sequence). The CDR3 has 12 amino acids. This chain's CDR3 is CVSQTESYEQYF. CDR3 sequence (DNA): TGTGTCAGCCAGACAGAATCCTACGAGCAGTACTTC.

J is TRBJ1-1 and V is TRBV28; D unresolved. This CDR3 spans 14 amino acids. Per germline, CDR1 MDHEN and CDR2 SYDVKM. The V end lost 6 bases, the J end lost 1 base, and 12 bases lay between the germline ends. CDR3 loop: CASSLTWGNTEAFF. CDR3 nucleotides: TGTGCCAGCAGCCTTACATGGGGGAACACTGAAGCTTTCTTT.

This clonotype was recorded many times. V is TRBV7-3 and J is TRBJ2-2; TRBD2 might be the D (6 bases). From germline, CDR1 is SGHTA and CDR2 FQGTGA. Trimming removed 1 base at V and 0 bases at J, with 12 bases between. The CDR3 consists of 17 residues. The CDR3: CASSLSGGVPNTGELFF. CDR3 DNA sequence: TGTGCCAGCAGCTTAAGTGGAGGGGTCCCGAACACCGGGGAGCTGTTTTTT.

This chain uses TRBV5-5 with TRBJ1-2; TRBD1 agrees at 10 bases. The CDR3 runs 16 residues. The trim removed 3 bases at V and 4 bases at J, leaving 9 bases unmatched. Germline assignment: CDR1 SGHKS and CDR2 YYEKEE (reference sequence). CDR3 coding DNA: TGTGCCAGCAGCTCCGGGACAGGGGCCGAGATCTATGGCTACACCTTC. Translated, it gives CASSSGTGAEIYGYTF.

The chain carries TRBV29-1 and TRBJ1-1; 7 positions agree with TRBD1. CDR1 SQVTM and CDR2 ANQGSEA come from the germline V gene. Trimming took 6 bases from V and 2 from J; bases not matched to a gene: 6. The CDR3 covers 13 residues. CDR3 amino acids: CSVRRGPNTEAFF. CDR3 coding DNA: TGCAGCGTGAGAAGGGGGCCCAACACTGAAGCTTTCTTT.